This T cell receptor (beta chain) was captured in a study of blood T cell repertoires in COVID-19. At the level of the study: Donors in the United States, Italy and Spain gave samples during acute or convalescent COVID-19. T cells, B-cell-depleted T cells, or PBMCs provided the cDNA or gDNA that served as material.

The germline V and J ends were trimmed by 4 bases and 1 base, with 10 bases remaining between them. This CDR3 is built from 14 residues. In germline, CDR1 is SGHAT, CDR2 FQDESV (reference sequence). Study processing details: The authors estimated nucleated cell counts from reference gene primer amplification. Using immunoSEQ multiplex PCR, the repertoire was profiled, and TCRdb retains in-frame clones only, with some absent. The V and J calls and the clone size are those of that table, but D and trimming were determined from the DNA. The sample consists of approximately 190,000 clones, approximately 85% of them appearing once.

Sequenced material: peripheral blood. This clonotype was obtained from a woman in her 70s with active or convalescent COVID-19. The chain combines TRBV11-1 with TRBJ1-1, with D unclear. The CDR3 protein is CASSSLPGNTEAFF. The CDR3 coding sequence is TGTGCCAGCAGCTCTCTACCTGGGAACACTGAAGCTTTCTTT.